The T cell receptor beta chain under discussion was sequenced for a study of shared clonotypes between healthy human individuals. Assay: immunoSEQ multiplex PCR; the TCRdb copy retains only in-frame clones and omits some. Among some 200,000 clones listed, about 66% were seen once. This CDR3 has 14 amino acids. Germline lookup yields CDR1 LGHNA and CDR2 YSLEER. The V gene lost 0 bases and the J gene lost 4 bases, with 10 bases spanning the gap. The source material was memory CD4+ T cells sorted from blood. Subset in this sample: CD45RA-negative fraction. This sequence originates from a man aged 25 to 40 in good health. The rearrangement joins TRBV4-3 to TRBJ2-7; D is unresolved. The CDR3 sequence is CASSQEPWRYEQYF. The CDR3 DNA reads TGCGCCAGCAGCCAAGAACCTTGGCGTTACGAGCAGTACTTC.